The rows below give T cell receptor beta chains drawn from one sample of a study of blood T cell repertoires in COVID-19. Only in-frame clones appear in the TCRdb table, and some are missing; sequencing was by immunoSEQ multiplex PCR. The sample lists about 120,000 clones; around 86% were seen once. Sequenced sample: peripheral blood. The receptors originated from a woman between 65 and 79 years old with acute or convalescent COVID-19. CDR3s include the opening cysteine and the closing phenylalanine or tryptophan. A D gene is named only where the DNA matches it firmly. The size of a clone is reported for some rows only, either as once, few or many, or as a class for expanded clones.

d_call: TRBD1; clone_size: .; j_call: TRBJ2-7; v_call: TRBV19; cdr3_aa: CASSVRDSDYEQYF; cdr3_nt: TGTGCCAGTAGTGTCCGGGACAGCGACTACGAGCAGTACTTC
d_call: .; clone_size: .; j_call: TRBJ2-2; v_call: TRBV19; cdr3_aa: CASSTSRRGGDTGELFF; cdr3_nt: TGTGCCAGTAGTACTTCCCGTCGAGGGGGAGACACCGGGGAGCTGTTTTTT
d_call: .; clone_size: .; j_call: TRBJ2-1; v_call: TRBV9; cdr3_aa: CASTTTGVSYNEQFF; cdr3_nt: TGTGCCAGCACCACTACGGGGGTCTCCTACAATGAGCAGTTCTTC
d_call: .; clone_size: .; j_call: TRBJ1-5; v_call: TRBV12-3/TRBV12-4; cdr3_aa: CASSLLSYQPQHF; cdr3_nt: TGTGCCAGCAGTTTACTCAGTTATCAGCCCCAGCATTTT
d_call: .; clone_size: .; j_call: TRBJ2-3; v_call: TRBV7-9; cdr3_aa: CASSLGFLPVGTDTQYF; cdr3_nt: TGTGCCAGCAGCTTAGGCTTTTTGCCGGTAGGCACAGATACGCAGTATTTT
d_call: .; clone_size: .; j_call: TRBJ2-3; v_call: TRBV7-9; cdr3_aa: CASSPEGGIDTQYF; cdr3_nt: TGTGCCAGCAGCCCAGAGGGGGGGATAGATACGCAGTATTTT
d_call: TRBD2; clone_size: .; j_call: TRBJ2-3; v_call: TRBV4-2; cdr3_aa: CASRRAGGPGDTQYF; cdr3_nt: TGTGCCAGCAGAAGAGCGGGGGGGCCGGGAGATACGCAGTATTTT
d_call: .; clone_size: .; j_call: TRBJ2-7; v_call: TRBV10-3; cdr3_aa: CAISNPGEQYF; cdr3_nt: TGTGCCATCAGTAACCCAGGCGAGCAGTACTTC
d_call: TRBD1; clone_size: .; j_call: TRBJ1-1; v_call: TRBV14; cdr3_aa: CASSQDLGRGAFF; cdr3_nt: TGTGCCAGCAGCCAAGATCTTGGCAGGGGGGCTTTCTTT
d_call: .; clone_size: .; j_call: TRBJ1-1; v_call: TRBV28; cdr3_aa: CASSLLEALNTEAFF; cdr3_nt: TGTGCCAGCAGTTTACTAGAGGCCCTGAACACTGAAGCTTTCTTT
d_call: .; clone_size: .; j_call: TRBJ1-6; v_call: TRBV30; cdr3_aa: CAWSVLEDSPLHF; cdr3_nt: TGTGCCTGGAGTGTACTAGAGGACTCACCCCTCCACTTT
d_call: .; clone_size: .; j_call: TRBJ1-6; v_call: TRBV28; cdr3_aa: CASTPGVTRSPLHF; cdr3_nt: TGTGCCAGCACGCCGGGGGTAACACGCTCACCCCTCCACTTT
d_call: .; clone_size: once; j_call: TRBJ1-6; v_call: TRBV7-9; cdr3_aa: CASRRDTTYNSPLHF; cdr3_nt: TGTGCCAGCAGACGGGACACGACCTATAATTCACCCCTCCACTTT
d_call: .; clone_size: .; j_call: TRBJ1-5; v_call: TRBV3-1/TRBV3-2; cdr3_aa: CASSLRGGGQPQHF; cdr3_nt: TGTGCCAGCAGCCTGAGGGGGGGAGGTCAGCCCCAGCATTTT
d_call: TRBD2; clone_size: .; j_call: TRBJ2-2; v_call: TRBV7-3; cdr3_aa: CASSLNGGATGELFF; cdr3_nt: TGTGCCAGCAGCTTAAACGGGGGGGCCACCGGGGAGCTGTTTTTT
d_call: TRBD2; clone_size: .; j_call: TRBJ2-1; v_call: TRBV10-2; cdr3_aa: CASGLAANNEQFF; cdr3_nt: TGCGCCAGCGGACTAGCGGCGAACAATGAGCAGTTCTTC
d_call: TRBD1; clone_size: .; j_call: TRBJ2-7; v_call: TRBV30; cdr3_aa: CASRPGQGKYEQYF; cdr3_nt: TGTGCCAGTCGTCCGGGACAGGGAAAATACGAGCAGTACTTC
d_call: .; clone_size: .; j_call: TRBJ2-7; v_call: TRBV28; cdr3_aa: CASRAHRGGEQYF; cdr3_nt: TGTGCCAGCAGAGCCCACAGGGGGGGCGAGCAGTACTTC
d_call: .; clone_size: .; j_call: TRBJ2-1; v_call: TRBV5-4; cdr3_aa: CASTQGSYNEQFF; cdr3_nt: TGTGCCAGCACCCAGGGCTCCTACAATGAGCAGTTCTTC
d_call: .; clone_size: .; j_call: TRBJ1-2; v_call: TRBV6-5; cdr3_aa: CASRQGLRAYGYTF; cdr3_nt: TGTGCCAGCAGACAGGGCCTTCGGGCCTATGGCTACACCTTC
d_call: .; clone_size: medium-sized; j_call: TRBJ2-2; v_call: TRBV7-9; cdr3_aa: CASSTMSGNTGELFF; cdr3_nt: TGTGCCAGCAGCACGATGTCGGGGAATACCGGGGAGCTGTTTTTT
d_call: TRBD1; clone_size: few; j_call: TRBJ2-2; v_call: TRBV10-2; cdr3_aa: CASRGQMNTGELFF; cdr3_nt: TGCGCCAGCAGGGGACAGATGAACACCGGGGAGCTGTTTTTT
d_call: TRBD2; clone_size: .; j_call: TRBJ2-1; v_call: TRBV6-5; cdr3_aa: CASRQPGLADNEQFF; cdr3_nt: TGTGCCAGCAGACAACCGGGACTAGCGGACAATGAGCAGTTCTTC
d_call: .; clone_size: .; j_call: TRBJ2-5; v_call: TRBV30; cdr3_aa: CAWSLGGVEETQYF; cdr3_nt: TGTGCCTGGAGCCTCGGGGGTGTGGAGGAGACCCAGTACTTC
d_call: .; clone_size: .; j_call: TRBJ2-1; v_call: TRBV5-1; cdr3_aa: CASSRTDQHNEQFF; cdr3_nt: TGCGCCAGCAGCCGGACTGACCAACACAATGAGCAGTTCTTC
d_call: .; clone_size: .; j_call: TRBJ1-5; v_call: TRBV19; cdr3_aa: CASNRVRNQPQHF; cdr3_nt: TGTGCCAGTAACAGGGTTCGCAATCAGCCCCAGCATTTT
d_call: .; clone_size: .; j_call: TRBJ1-2; v_call: TRBV18; cdr3_aa: CASSEGESYGYTF; cdr3_nt: TGTGCCAGCTCGGAGGGAGAAAGCTATGGCTACACCTTC
d_call: TRBD2; clone_size: .; j_call: TRBJ2-7; v_call: TRBV10-2; cdr3_aa: CASRTSGGLGEQYF; cdr3_nt: TGCGCCAGTCGGACTAGCGGGGGTCTAGGCGAGCAGTACTTC
d_call: .; clone_size: .; j_call: TRBJ2-1; v_call: TRBV15; cdr3_aa: CATSRHFLWSFYNEQFF; cdr3_nt: TGTGCCACCAGCAGACACTTCCTTTGGAGTTTCTACAATGAGCAGTTCTTC
d_call: .; clone_size: .; j_call: TRBJ2-1; v_call: TRBV19; cdr3_aa: CASSILGGEQFF; cdr3_nt: TGTGCCAGTAGTATTTTGGGAGGTGAGCAGTTCTTC
d_call: .; clone_size: .; j_call: TRBJ1-5; v_call: TRBV27; cdr3_aa: CASSSGPYSNQPQHF; cdr3_nt: TGTGCCAGCAGTTCAGGCCCATATAGCAATCAGCCCCAGCATTTT
d_call: .; clone_size: .; j_call: TRBJ1-2; v_call: TRBV30; cdr3_aa: CALNDRTNYGYTF; cdr3_nt: TGTGCCTTGAATGACAGGACCAACTATGGCTACACCTTC